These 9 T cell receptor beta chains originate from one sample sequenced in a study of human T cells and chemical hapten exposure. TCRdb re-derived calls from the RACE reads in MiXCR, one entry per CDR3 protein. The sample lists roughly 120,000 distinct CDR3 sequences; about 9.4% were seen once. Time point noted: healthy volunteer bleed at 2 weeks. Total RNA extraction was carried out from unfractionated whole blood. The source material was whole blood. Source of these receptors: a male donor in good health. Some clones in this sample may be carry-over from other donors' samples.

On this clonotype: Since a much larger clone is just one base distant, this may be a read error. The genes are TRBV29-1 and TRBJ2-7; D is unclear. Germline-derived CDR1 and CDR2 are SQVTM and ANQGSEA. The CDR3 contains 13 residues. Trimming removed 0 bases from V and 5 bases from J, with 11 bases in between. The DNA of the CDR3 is TGCAGCGTTGAAGATCAGGAACCCCACGAGCAGTACTTC. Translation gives CSVEDQEPHEQYF.

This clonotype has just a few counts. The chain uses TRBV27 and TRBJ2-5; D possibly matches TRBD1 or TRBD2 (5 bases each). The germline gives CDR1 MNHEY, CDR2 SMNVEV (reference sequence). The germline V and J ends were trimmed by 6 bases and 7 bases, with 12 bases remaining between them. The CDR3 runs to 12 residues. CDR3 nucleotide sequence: TGTGCCAGCAGGGGACCCCATGGGACCCAGTACTTC. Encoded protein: CASRGPHGTQYF.

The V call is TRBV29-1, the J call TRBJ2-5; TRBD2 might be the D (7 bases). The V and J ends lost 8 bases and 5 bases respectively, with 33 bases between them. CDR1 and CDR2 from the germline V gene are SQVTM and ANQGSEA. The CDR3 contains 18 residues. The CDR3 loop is CSTESGQTVAGEVETQYF. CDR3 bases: TGCAGCACCGAATCGGGACAAACAGTGGCGGGAGAAGTGGAGACCCAGTACTTC.

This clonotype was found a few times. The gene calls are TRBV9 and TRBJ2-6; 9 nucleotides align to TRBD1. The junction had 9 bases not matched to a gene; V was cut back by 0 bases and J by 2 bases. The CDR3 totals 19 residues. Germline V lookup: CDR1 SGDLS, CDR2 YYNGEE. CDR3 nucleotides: TGTGCCAGCAGCGTAGCACCCCGGGACAGGGCGCCTGGGGCCAACGTCCTGACTTTC. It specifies CASSVAPRDRAPGANVLTF.

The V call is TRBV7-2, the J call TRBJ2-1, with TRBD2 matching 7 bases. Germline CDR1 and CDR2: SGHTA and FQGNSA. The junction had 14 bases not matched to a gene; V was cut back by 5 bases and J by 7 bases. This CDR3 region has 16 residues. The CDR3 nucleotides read TGTGCCAGCAGCAGAGCGGGAATTCCGTCGGAGAATGAGCAGTTCTTC. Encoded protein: CASSRAGIPSENEQFF.

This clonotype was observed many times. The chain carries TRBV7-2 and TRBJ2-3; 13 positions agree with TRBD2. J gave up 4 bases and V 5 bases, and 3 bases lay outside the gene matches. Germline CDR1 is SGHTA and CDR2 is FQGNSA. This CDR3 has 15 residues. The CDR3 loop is CASSPGLAGADTQYF. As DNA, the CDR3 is TGTGCCAGCAGCCCCGGACTAGCGGGGGCAGATACGCAGTATTTT.

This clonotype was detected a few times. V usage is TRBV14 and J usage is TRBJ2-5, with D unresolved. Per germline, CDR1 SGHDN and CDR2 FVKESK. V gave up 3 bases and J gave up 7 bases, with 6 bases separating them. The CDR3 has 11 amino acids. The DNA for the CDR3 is TGTGCCAGCAGCCAGTACGGGACCCAGTACTTC. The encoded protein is CASSQYGTQYF.

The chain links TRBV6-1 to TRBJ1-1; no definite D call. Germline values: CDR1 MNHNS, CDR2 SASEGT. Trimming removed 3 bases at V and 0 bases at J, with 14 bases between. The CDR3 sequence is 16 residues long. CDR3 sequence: CASSDRAKAMNTEAFF. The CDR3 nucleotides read TGTGCCAGCAGTGATCGGGCCAAGGCCATGAACACTGAAGCTTTCTTT.

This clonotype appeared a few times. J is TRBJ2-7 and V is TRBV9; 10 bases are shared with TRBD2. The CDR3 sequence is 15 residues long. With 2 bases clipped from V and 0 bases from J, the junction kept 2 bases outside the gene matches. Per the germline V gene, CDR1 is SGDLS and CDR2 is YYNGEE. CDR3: CASSVSSGSSYEQYF. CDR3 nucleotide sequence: TGTGCCAGCAGCGTGTCTAGCGGGAGCTCCTACGAGCAGTACTTC.